These 7 T cell receptor beta chains share one sample of origin, sequenced in a study of CD8 T cells in Susac syndrome. RNA, at about 0.45 to 1 ug, was reverse transcribed with random hexamers. In TCRdb, the immunoSEQ multiplex PCR reads were re-called with MiXCR into one record per CDR3 protein. Of roughly 400,000 distinct CDR3 sequences listed, about 85% are singletons. The sample taken for sequencing was CD8+ T cells from PBMCs. Source of these receptors: a human donor with multiple sclerosis.

The chain uses TRBV2 and TRBJ1-1, with D perhaps matching TRBD1 (5 bases). Trimming pared 9 bases from V and 0 bases from J, leaving 8 bases between. CDR1 is SNHLY and CDR2 is FYNNEI in the germline V gene. The CDR3 has 12 amino acids. The CDR3 sequence: CARRQLNTEAFF. In DNA form, the CDR3 reads TGTGCCAGAAGACAGCTGAACACTGAAGCTTTCTTT.

This chain uses TRBV12-5 with TRBJ2-5; perhaps TRBD2 as D (5 bases). V lost 1 base and J 5 bases, leaving 17 bases between the germline ends. Germline lookup yields CDR1 LGHNT and CDR2 FRNRAP. The CDR3 has 16 residues. The CDR3 loop reads CASGLDRSGGWETQYF. As DNA, the CDR3 is TGTGCTAGTGGTTTGGACAGATCGGGCGGGTGGGAGACCCAGTACTTC.

V and J are TRBV6-1 and TRBJ1-2, with 8 bases fitting TRBD1. Trimming cost V 3 bases and J 3 bases; bases outside gene matches: 6. Germline CDR1 MNHNS, CDR2 SASEGT. There are 15 residues in the CDR3. The CDR3 loop is CASSEGQDVDYGYTF. The CDR3 bases are TGTGCCAGCAGTGAGGGACAGGACGTCGACTATGGCTACACCTTC.

This clonotype was counted a few times. The V and J genes are TRBV6-1 and TRBJ2-1; TRBD2 aligns across 8 bases. Trimming cost V 6 bases and J 6 bases; bases outside gene matches: 7. The CDR3 runs 14 residues. The germline gives CDR1 MNHNS, CDR2 SASEGT. The DNA of the CDR3 is TGTGCCAGCAGCCCGGGACTAGTGTCCAATGAGCAGTTCTTC. Translation: CASSPGLVSNEQFF.

The rearrangement links TRBV2 to TRBJ1-1; a weak D match, TRBD1 (5 bases). Trimming cost V 0 bases and J 5 bases, with 10 bases left between them. Germline V gene sequence: CDR1 SNHLY, CDR2 FYNNEI. This CDR3 has 14 amino acids. CDR3: CASSEAQGFTEAFF. CDR3 DNA sequence: TGTGCCAGCAGTGAAGCTCAGGGATTTACTGAAGCTTTCTTT.

The rearrangement links TRBV5-5 to TRBJ1-2; D ambiguous. V lost 2 bases and J lost 1, with 12 bases in between. Germline V gene lookup returns CDR1 SGHKS and CDR2 YYEKEE (reference sequence). The CDR3 has 15 amino acids. The CDR3 here is CASSFSPSGNYGYTF. The CDR3 DNA follows: TGTGCCAGCAGCTTTAGTCCGTCTGGTAACTATGGCTACACCTTC.

V and J are TRBV27 and TRBJ2-1, with unresolved D. The CDR3 loop spans 14 amino acids. Germline CDR1 reads MNHEY; CDR2 reads SMNVEV (reference sequence). V was pared by 3 bases and J by 4 bases, with 10 bases between. CDR3 in amino acids: CASSFIGQYNEQFF. In nucleotides, the CDR3 is TGTGCCAGCAGTTTCATCGGCCAGTACAATGAGCAGTTCTTC.